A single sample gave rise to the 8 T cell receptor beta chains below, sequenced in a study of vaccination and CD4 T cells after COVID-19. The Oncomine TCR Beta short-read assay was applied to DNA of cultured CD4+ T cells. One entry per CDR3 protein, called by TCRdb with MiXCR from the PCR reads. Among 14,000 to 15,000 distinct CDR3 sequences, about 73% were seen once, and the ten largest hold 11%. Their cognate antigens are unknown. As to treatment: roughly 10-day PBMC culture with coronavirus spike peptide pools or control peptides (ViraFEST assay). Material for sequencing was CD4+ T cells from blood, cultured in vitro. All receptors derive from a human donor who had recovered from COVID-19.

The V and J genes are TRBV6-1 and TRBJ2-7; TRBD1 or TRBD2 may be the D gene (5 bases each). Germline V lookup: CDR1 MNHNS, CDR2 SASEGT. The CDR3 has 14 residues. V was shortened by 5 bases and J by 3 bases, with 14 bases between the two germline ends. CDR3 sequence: CASSLPGRNYEQYF. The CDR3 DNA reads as TGTGCCAGCAGTCTCCCGGGACGGAACTACGAGCAGTACTTC.

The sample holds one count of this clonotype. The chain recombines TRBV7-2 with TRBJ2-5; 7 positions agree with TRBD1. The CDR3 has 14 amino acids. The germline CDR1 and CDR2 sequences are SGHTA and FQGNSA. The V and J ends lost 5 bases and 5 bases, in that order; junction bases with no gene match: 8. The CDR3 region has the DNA TGTGCCAGCAGCCAAGACAGGGCAGGGGAGACCCAGTACTTC. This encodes CASSQDRAGETQYF.

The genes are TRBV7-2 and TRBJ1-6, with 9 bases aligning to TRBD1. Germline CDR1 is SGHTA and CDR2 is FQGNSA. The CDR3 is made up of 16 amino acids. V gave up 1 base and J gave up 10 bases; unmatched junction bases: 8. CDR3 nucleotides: TGTGCCAGCAGCTTAGGGGTTGGGACAGGGAACTCACCCCTCCACTTT. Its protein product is CASSLGVGTGNSPLHF.

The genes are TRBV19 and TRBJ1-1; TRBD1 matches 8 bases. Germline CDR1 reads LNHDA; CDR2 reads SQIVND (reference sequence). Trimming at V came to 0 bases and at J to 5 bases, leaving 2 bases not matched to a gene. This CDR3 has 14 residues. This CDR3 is CASSIDRGQTEAFF. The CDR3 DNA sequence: TGTGCCAGTAGTATAGACAGGGGGCAAACTGAAGCTTTCTTT.

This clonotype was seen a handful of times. The CDR3 loop is CASSAVDRAETQYF. The CDR3 DNA sequence: TGTGCCAGCAGCGCAGTAGACAGGGCGGAGACCCAGTACTTC. This chain links TRBV7-6 with TRBJ2-5, with 7 bases lining up with TRBD1. Per the germline V gene, CDR1 is SGHVS and CDR2 is FNYEAQ. The CDR3 is 14 amino acids. V lost 5 bases and J lost 5; bases outside the gene matches: 8. Variable domain in full (rest from reference TRBV7-6 and TRBJ2-5): GAGVSQSPRYKVTKRGQDVALRCDPISGHVSLYWYRQALGQGPEFLTYFNYEAQQDKSGLPNDRFSAERPEGSISTLTIQRTEQRDSAMYRCASSAVDRAETQYFGPGTRLLVL.

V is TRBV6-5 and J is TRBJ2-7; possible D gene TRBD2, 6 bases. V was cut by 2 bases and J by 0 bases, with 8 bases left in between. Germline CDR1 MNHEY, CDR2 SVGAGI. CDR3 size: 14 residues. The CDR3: CASSYGRGSYEQYF. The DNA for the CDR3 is TGTGCCAGCAGTTACGGGCGGGGCTCCTACGAGCAGTACTTC.

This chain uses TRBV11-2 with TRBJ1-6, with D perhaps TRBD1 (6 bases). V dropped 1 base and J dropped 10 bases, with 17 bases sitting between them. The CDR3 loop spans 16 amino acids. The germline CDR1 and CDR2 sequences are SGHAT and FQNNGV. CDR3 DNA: TGTGCCAGCAGCTTAGCAGGCCAAGGGGGTAGGTCACCCCTCCACTTT. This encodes CASSLAGQGGRSPLHF.

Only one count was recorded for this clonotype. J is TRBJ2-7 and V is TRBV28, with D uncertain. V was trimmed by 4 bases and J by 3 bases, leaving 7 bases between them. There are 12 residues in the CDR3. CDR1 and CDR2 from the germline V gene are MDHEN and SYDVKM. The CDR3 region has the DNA TGTGCCAGCAGTTCGAACCACTACGAGCAGTACTTC. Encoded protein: CASSSNHYEQYF. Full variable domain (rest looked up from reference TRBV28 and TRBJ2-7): DVKVTQSSRYLVKRTGEKVFLECVQDMDHENMFWYRQDPGLGLRLIYFSYDVKMKEKGDIPEGYSVSREKKERFSLILESASTNQTSMYLCASSSNHYEQYFGPGTRLTVT.